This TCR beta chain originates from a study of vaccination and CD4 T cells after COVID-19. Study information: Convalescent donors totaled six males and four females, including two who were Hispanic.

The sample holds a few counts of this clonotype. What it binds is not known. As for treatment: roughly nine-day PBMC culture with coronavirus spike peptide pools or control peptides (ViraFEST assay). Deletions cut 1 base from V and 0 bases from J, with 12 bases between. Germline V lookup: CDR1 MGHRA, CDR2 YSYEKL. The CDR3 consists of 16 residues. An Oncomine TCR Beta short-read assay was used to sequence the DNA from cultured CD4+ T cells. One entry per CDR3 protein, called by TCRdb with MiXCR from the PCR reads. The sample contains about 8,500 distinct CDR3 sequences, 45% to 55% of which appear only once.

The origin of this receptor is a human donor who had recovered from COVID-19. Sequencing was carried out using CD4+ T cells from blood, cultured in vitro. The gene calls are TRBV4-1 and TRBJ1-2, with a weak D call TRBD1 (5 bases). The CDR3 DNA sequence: TGCGCCAGCAGCCAAGTACGACAGACTACTAACTATGGCTACACCTTC. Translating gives CASSQVRQTTNYGYTF.